This T cell receptor beta chain was identified during a study of blood T cell repertoires in COVID-19. Whole-study context: Sites across the United States, Italy and Spain contributed samples from acute and convalescent COVID-19. The cDNA or gDNA used as material had been derived from T cells, B-cell-depleted T cells, or PBMCs.

In the original workflow: Nucleated cell counts were estimated from reference gene primer amplification. Profiled with immunoSEQ multiplex PCR; TCRdb holds only in-frame clones, not every one. The D gene and trimming were derived from the DNA, and the V and J assignments and clone size from that table. The sample consists of about 170,000 clones, approximately 90% of them appearing once. The CDR3 extends over 13 amino acids. Germline values: CDR1 SGDLS, CDR2 YYNGEE. V was cut by 4 bases and J by 1 base, with 8 bases left in between. Material for sequencing was peripheral blood. V and J are TRBV9 and TRBJ1-1; no definite D call. The source of this sequence is a man aged 60 to 75 with acute or convalescent COVID-19. In nucleotides, the CDR3 is TGTGCCAGCAGCACATTATCGAACACTGAAGCTTTCTTT. It specifies CASSTLSNTEAFF.